These T cell receptor beta chains were read from a single sample in a study of CD4+ T cells in melanoma. Data came from immunoSEQ multiplex PCR; TCRdb stores just in-frame clones and leaves some out. Here the sample spans roughly 54,000 clones, roughly nine tenths being singletons. The material sequenced was peripheral blood. The origin of the receptors is a human donor with melanoma. Both conserved end residues are part of each CDR3.

CDR3: CASSQSDSSYEQYF
J: TRBJ2-7
V: TRBV4-3

CDR3: CASSDSNGYEQYF
J: NA
V: TRBV6-4

CDR3: CASSDGVIVGETQYF
J: TRBJ2-5
V: TRBV19

CDR3: CASTPQEGVTEAFF
J: TRBJ1-1
V: TRBV5-1

CDR3: CASSDPTSGGEGTQYF
J: TRBJ2-3
V: TRBV2

CDR3: CASSQERGVSTEAFF
J: TRBJ1-1
V: TRBV4-1

CDR3: CASSAGLGEQFF
J: TRBJ2-1
V: TRBV9

CDR3: CASSREGDGYTF
J: TRBJ1-2
V: TRBV19

CDR3: CASGPYNQPQHF
J: TRBJ1-5
V: TRBV6-1

CDR3: CASSSFRGSHNEQFF
J: TRBJ2-1
V: TRBV7-2

CDR3: CASSDQGGTTYEQYF
J: TRBJ2-7
V: TRBV2

CDR3: CASSQDRGSYGYTF
J: TRBJ1-2
V: TRBV14

CDR3: CASSIGLHYEQYF
J: TRBJ2-7
V: TRBV19

CDR3: CASSQIIPFNEKLFF
J: TRBJ1-4
V: TRBV4-1